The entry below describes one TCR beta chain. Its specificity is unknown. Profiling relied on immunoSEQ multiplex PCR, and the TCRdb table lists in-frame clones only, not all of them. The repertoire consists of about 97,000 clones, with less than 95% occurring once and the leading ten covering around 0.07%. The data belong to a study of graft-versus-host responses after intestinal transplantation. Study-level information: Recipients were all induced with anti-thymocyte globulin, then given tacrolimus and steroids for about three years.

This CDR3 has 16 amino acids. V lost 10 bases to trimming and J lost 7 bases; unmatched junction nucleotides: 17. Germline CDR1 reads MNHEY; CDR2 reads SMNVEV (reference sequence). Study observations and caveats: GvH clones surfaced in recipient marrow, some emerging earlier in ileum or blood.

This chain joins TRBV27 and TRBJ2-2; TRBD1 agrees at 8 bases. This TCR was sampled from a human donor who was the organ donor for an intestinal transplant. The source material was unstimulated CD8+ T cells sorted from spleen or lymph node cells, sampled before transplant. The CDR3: CATTRLPGGPIGELFF. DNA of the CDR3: TGTGCCACCACTAGACTACCAGGGGGCCCCATCGGGGAGCTGTTTTTT.